Reported below is one TCR beta chain. From germline, CDR1 is MNHNS and CDR2 SASEGT. CDR3 length: 12 residues. Trimming pared 7 bases from V and 5 bases from J, leaving 11 bases between. Amplification yielded TCR beta CDR3 regions, with RNA transcripts as the source. First-round RT-PCR targeting the TCR CDR3 was performed with the HTBI primer set. TCRdb passed the multiplex PCR reads through MiXCR, listing each CDR3 protein once. The table records hundreds of thousands of distinct CDR3 sequences, 18% of them present only once. This sample was taken from a study of T cells in Graves' hyperthyroidism and ophthalmopathy.

The chain carries TRBV6-1 and TRBJ2-5; D gene unclear. The sequencing sample was made of blood. The TCR sequence derives from a woman aged 45-65 years with Graves' hyperthyroidism that later progressed to Graves' ophthalmopathy. The CDR3 nucleotides read TGTGCCAGCAATGGCGTCCTGGAGACCCAGTACTTC. It specifies CASNGVLETQYF.